This TCR beta chain appears in the sequencing data of a study of T cells in Graves' hyperthyroidism and ophthalmopathy. RNA transcripts were the template for amplifying TCR beta CDR3 regions. A first-round RT-PCR of the TCR CDR3 used the HTBI primer set. TCRdb fed the multiplex PCR reads into MiXCR, producing one record per CDR3 protein. The sample holds some 270,000 distinct CDR3 sequences, more than 10% seen once. For the diagnoses, clinical symptoms, serum thyroxine and TRAb, thyroid ultrasound and orbital computed tomography were used. V lost 0 bases, J lost 9 bases, and 14 bases stayed unmatched. The CDR3 contains 16 residues. Germline V gives CDR1 DFQATT, CDR2 SNEGSKA (reference sequence). This clonotype was observed many times.

The sequence was collected from a woman aged 30 to 39 with Graves' hyperthyroidism that later progressed to Graves' ophthalmopathy. The chain combines TRBV20-1 with TRBJ2-4; 7 bases match TRBD2. Sequencing was performed on blood. CDR3 region: CSARDLYTRGDGIQYF. The CDR3 coding sequence is TGCAGTGCTAGAGATCTTTACACACGGGGGGACGGCATTCAGTACTTC.